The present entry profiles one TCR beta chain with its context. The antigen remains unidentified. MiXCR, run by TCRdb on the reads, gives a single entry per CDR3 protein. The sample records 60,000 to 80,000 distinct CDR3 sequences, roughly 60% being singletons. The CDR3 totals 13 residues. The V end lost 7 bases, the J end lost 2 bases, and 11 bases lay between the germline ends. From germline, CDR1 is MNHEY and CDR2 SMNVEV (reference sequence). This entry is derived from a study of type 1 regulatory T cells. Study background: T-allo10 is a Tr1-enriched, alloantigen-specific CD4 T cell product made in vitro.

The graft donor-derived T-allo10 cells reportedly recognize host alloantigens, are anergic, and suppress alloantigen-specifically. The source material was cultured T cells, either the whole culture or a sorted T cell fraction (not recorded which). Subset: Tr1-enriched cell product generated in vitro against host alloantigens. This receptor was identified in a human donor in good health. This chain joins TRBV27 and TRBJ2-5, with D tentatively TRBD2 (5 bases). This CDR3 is CASTHGVQETQYF. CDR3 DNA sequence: TGTGCCAGCACCCACGGGGTGCAAGAGACCCAGTACTTC.